This entry describes one T cell receptor (beta chain). The antigen remains unidentified. The entry originates in a study of cytomegalovirus exposure and HLA in healthy donors. Overall study context: There were 90 million to 130 million unique TCR beta sequences, drawn from about 180 million T cells, in an earlier analysis.

Notes on the study in general: The dataset shows that most TCR sequences were rare, while some public TCRs occurred in many donors. Common viral pathogens (according to a later analysis) appeared linked to several of the most significant clusters. For TCR beta chains, V- and J-gene trimming was later linked to a missense DCLRE1C variant.

The CDR3 contains 13 residues. Germline V gene sequence: CDR1 MNHNY, CDR2 SVGAGI (reference sequence). Researchers ran the PCR with 60 Vbeta and 13 Jbeta primers. TCRdb's table, derived via immunoSEQ multiplex PCR, lists solely in-frame clones and lacks some. The profile shows over 65,000 clones, around 80% of them singletons. This sequence originates from a man aged 40-55 years in good health and CMV-seronegative. Sequencing was performed on PBMCs. The genes are TRBV6-6 and TRBJ2-2; 8 positions agree with TRBD2. CDR3 nucleotide sequence: TGTGGCGCGGGACTAGGGGGGGCCGGGGAGCTGTTTTTT. Translating gives CGAGLGGAGELFF.